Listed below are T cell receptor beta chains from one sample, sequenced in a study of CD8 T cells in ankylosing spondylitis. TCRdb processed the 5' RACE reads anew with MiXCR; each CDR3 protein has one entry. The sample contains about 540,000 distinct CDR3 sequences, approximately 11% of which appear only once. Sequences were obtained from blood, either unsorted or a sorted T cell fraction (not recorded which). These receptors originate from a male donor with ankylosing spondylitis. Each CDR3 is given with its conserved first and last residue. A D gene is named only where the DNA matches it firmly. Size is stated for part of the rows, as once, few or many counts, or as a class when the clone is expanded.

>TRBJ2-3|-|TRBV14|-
CASSQQGTYTDTQYF
TGTGCCAGCAGCCAACAGGGGACTTACACAGATACGCAGTATTTT
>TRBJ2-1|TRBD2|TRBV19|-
CASSLSAGTSVQYEQFF
TGTGCCAGTAGTCTCTCCGCCGGGACTAGCGTGCAGTATGAGCAGTTCTTC
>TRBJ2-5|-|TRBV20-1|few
CSASGQQETQYF
TGCAGTGCTAGTGGCCAGCAAGAGACCCAGTACTTC
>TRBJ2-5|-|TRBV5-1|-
CASSLAVGGTQYF
TGCGCCAGCAGCTTGGCGGTAGGGGGGACCCAGTACTTC
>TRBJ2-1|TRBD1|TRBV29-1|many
CSVADRGVGNEQFF
TGCAGCGTCGCCGACAGGGGAGTCGGCAATGAGCAGTTCTTC
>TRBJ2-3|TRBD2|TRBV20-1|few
CSAKTSGGTDTQYF
TGCAGTGCAAAGACTAGCGGGGGGACAGATACGCAGTATTTT
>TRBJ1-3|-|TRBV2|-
CASTFLGGHGNTIYF
TGTGCCAGCACCTTCCTCGGGGGACATGGAAACACCATATATTTT
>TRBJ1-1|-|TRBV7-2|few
CASSQGPVMNTEAFF
TGTGCCAGCAGCCAGGGTCCAGTCATGAACACTGAAGCTTTCTTT
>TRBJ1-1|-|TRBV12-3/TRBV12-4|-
CASSAGPYTEAFF
TGTGCCAGCAGTGCCGGACCCTACACTGAAGCTTTCTTT
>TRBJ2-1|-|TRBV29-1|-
CSVEYNEQFF
TGCAGCGTAGAATACAATGAGCAGTTCTTC
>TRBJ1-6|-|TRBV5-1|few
CASSPGRSSGSPLHF
TGCGCCAGCAGCCCGGGACGCTCGAGTGGATCACCCCTCCACTTT
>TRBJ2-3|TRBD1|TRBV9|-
CASSVATGQGADTQYF
TGTGCCAGCAGCGTAGCTACGGGACAGGGGGCGGATACGCAGTATTTT
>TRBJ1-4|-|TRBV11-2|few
CASGIYGATTNEKLFF
TGTGCCAGCGGAATTTATGGGGCTACAACTAATGAAAAACTGTTTTTT
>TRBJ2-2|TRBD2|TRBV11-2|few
CASSLNPSGSPGELFF
TGTGCCAGCAGCTTAAATCCTAGCGGGAGTCCCGGGGAGCTGTTTTTT
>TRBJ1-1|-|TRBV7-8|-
CASSRRALPDLNTEAFF
TGTGCCAGCAGCCGACGGGCCCTACCTGACCTAAACACTGAAGCTTTCTTT
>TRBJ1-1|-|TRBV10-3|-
CAIRSNTEAFF
TGTGCCATCAGGAGTAACACTGAAGCTTTCTTT
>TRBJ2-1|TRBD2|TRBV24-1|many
CATSDTTGSGAYNEQFF
TGTGCCACCAGTGATACCACTGGAAGCGGGGCTTACAATGAGCAGTTCTTC
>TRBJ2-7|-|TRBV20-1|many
CSQEASGSYEQYF
TGCAGCCAGGAGGCCAGCGGATCCTACGAGCAGTACTTC
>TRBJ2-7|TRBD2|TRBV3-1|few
CASSQGGAGGTSYEQYF
TGTGCCAGCAGCCAAGGAGGAGCGGGAGGGACCTCCTACGAGCAGTACTTC
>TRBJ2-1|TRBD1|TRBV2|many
CASSEVGTGDEQFF
TGTGCCAGCAGTGAAGTAGGGACAGGGGATGAGCAGTTCTTC
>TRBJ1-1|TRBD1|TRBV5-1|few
CASSLVRDRVAFF
TGCGCCAGCAGCTTGGTCCGGGACAGGGTCGCTTTCTTT
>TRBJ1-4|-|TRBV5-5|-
CASSLVSTGTNEKLFF
TGTGCCAGCAGCTTGGTATCAACGGGAACTAATGAAAAACTGTTTTTT
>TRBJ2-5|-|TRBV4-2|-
CASSKGRYQETQYF
TGTGCCAGCAGCAAAGGACGGTACCAAGAGACCCAGTACTTC
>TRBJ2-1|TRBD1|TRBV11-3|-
CASSSYRQGNYNEQFF
TGTGCCAGCAGCTCTTACCGACAGGGTAACTACAATGAGCAGTTCTTC
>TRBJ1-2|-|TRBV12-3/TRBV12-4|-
CASSPGRDGYTF
TGTGCCAGCAGCCCGGGTAGGGATGGCTACACCTTC
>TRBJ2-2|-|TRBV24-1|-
CATSVAVNTGELFF
TGTGCCACCAGTGTAGCGGTGAACACCGGGGAGCTGTTTTTT
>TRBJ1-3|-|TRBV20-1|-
CSARTPGSRIVGNTIYF
TGCAGTGCTAGAACCCCAGGGAGCAGAATCGTTGGAAACACCATATATTTT
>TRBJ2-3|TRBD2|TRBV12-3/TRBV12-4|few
CASSPSGLEADTQYF
TGTGCCAGCAGTCCATCGGGACTAGAGGCAGATACGCAGTATTTT
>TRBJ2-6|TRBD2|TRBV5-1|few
CASSLGRASGSLVSGANVLTF
TGCGCCAGCAGCTTGGGAAGGGCTAGCGGGAGCCTAGTCTCTGGGGCCAACGTCCTGACTTTC
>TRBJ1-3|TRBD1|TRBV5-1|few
CASSRTGGPGNTIYF
TGCGCCAGCAGCCGGACAGGGGGACCCGGAAACACCATATATTTT
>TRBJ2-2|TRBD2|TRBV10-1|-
CASSESFLAGGPINTGELFF
TGCGCCAGCAGTGAGTCTTTTCTAGCGGGAGGGCCCATAAACACCGGGGAGCTGTTTTTT
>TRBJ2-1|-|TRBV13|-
CASSLGVRHNEQFF
TGTGCCAGCAGCTTGGGGGTGCGTCACAATGAGCAGTTCTTC
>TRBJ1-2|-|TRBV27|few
CASRPVAPNYGYTF
TGTGCCAGCAGGCCGGTCGCCCCAAACTATGGCTACACCTTC
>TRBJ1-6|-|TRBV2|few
CASKPAVNNSPLHF
TGTGCCAGCAAACCTGCGGTTAATAATTCACCCCTCCACTTT
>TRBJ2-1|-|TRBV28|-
CASSFSGDNEQFF
TGTGCCAGCAGTTTTTCAGGGGACAATGAGCAGTTCTTC